These T cell receptor beta chains were read from a single sample in a study of T cells in localized non-small cell lung cancer. Repertoires were generated with immunoSEQ multiplex PCR, while TCRdb's copy carries only in-frame clones and drops some. Of 8,500 to 13,000 clones in the sample, approximately 50% were seen once. The sequences come from lymph node tissue, collected before any cancer treatment. The source is a woman aged 35-70 years with stage II squamous cell lung carcinoma. Each CDR3 is given with its conserved first and last residue. Fields, in order: clone size, J gene, D gene, V gene, CDR3 protein, CDR3 DNA. The D gene is left open where the match is weak. A clone size is listed for some rows: how often the clone was seen (once, few, many), or a class if it is expanded.

once | TRBJ2-1 | NA | TRBV14 | CASSLVGQGIRSDEQFF | TGTGCCAGCAGCCTAGTAGGTCAGGGGATAAGGAGCGATGAGCAGTTCTTC
NA | TRBJ2-6 | NA | TRBV18 | CASSLAPGRLSGANVLTF | TGTGCCAGCTCTCTAGCCCCTGGGAGGCTCTCTGGGGCCAACGTCCTGACTTTC
NA | TRBJ2-5 | TRBD2 | TRBV11-3 | CASGPWTSGGETQYF | TGTGCCAGCGGCCCTTGGACTAGCGGGGGAGAGACCCAGTACTTC
few | TRBJ2-3 | TRBD2 | TRBV6-8 | CASSSSGSTDTQYF | TGTGCCAGCAGTTCTAGCGGAAGCACAGATACGCAGTATTTT
NA | TRBJ2-6 | NA | TRBV19 | CASSIVSGRLSGANVLTF | TGTGCCAGCAGTATCGTTTCGGGACGGCTCTCTGGGGCCAACGTCCTGACTTTC
NA | TRBJ1-5 | TRBD1 | TRBV30 | CAWSPRTGANQPQHF | TGTGCCTGGAGCCCCCGGACAGGAGCGAATCAGCCCCAGCATTTT
once | TRBJ2-7 | NA | TRBV18 | CASSPSDTYEQYF | TGTGCCAGCTCACCATCGGACACCTACGAGCAGTACTTC
few | TRBJ1-1 | TRBD1 | TRBV11-3 | CASSLIAGQGTEAFF | TGTGCCAGCAGCCTTATCGCAGGACAGGGCACTGAAGCTTTCTTT
NA | TRBJ1-1 | NA | TRBV19 | CASSISGQIMNTEAFF | TGTGCCAGTAGTATTTCCGGACAGATCATGAACACTGAAGCTTTCTTT
NA | TRBJ1-2 | NA | TRBV19 | CASSPIDSYGYTF | TGTGCCAGTAGTCCCATTGACAGCTATGGCTACACCTTC
NA | TRBJ2-1 | TRBD2 | TRBV6-8 | CASSYSSSGSHYNEQFF | TGTGCCAGCAGTTACTCAAGTAGCGGGAGTCACTACAATGAGCAGTTCTTC
NA | TRBJ2-4 | TRBD2 | TRBV29-1 | CSDLAGAGKNIQYF | TGCAGCGATTTAGCGGGGGCAGGCAAAAACATTCAGTACTTC
NA | TRBJ1-1 | TRBD1 | TRBV6-8 | CASRDQGQGNTEAFF | TGTGCCAGCAGGGACCAGGGACAGGGGAACACTGAAGCTTTCTTT
once | TRBJ1-5 | NA | TRBV30 | CAWRRAENQPQHF | TGTGCCTGGAGAAGGGCAGAGAATCAGCCCCAGCATTTT
NA | TRBJ1-4 | NA | TRBV29-1 | CSVERQGSEKLFF | TGCAGCGTTGAGCGGCAGGGGAGTGAAAAACTGTTTTTT
few | TRBJ1-5 | TRBD1 | TRBV6-8 | CASSRRDRGNQPQHF | TGTGCCAGCAGTCGCCGGGACAGGGGGAATCAGCCCCAGCATTTT
NA | TRBJ2-3 | NA | TRBV6-8 | CASSYGPGNTQYF | TGTGCCAGCAGTTACGGTCCTGGGAATACGCAGTATTTT
NA | TRBJ1-5 | TRBD1 | TRBV6-8 | CASSSSGGPNQPQHF | TGTGCCAGCAGTTCCTCAGGGGGGCCCAATCAGCCCCAGCATTTT
NA | TRBJ2-7 | TRBD2 | TRBV30 | CAFTSGNFYEQYF | TGTGCCTTCACTAGCGGGAATTTCTACGAGCAGTACTTC
NA | TRBJ1-3 | NA | TRBV19 | CASRAGNTIYF | TGTGCCAGTAGGGCTGGAAACACCATATATTTT
few | TRBJ1-3 | TRBD1 | TRBV4-1 | CASSQGTGSGNTIYF | TGCGCCAGCAGCCAAGGGACAGGGTCCGGAAACACCATATATTTT
few | TRBJ1-2 | NA | TRBV11-3 | CASSPGSRDTYGYTF | TGTGCCAGCAGCCCCGGATCCCGGGACACTTATGGCTACACCTTC
NA | TRBJ1-5 | TRBD1 | TRBV2 | CASSVQGAQGQPQHF | TGTGCCAGCAGTGTTCAGGGGGCGCAAGGTCAGCCCCAGCATTTT
few | TRBJ1-1 | TRBD1 | TRBV9 | CASSMTGDLTEAFF | TGTGCCAGCAGCATGACAGGGGACCTGACTGAAGCTTTCTTT
few | TRBJ2-7 | NA | TRBV11-3 | CASSPTPTGAYEQYF | TGTGCCAGCAGCCCCACCCCGACAGGAGCCTACGAGCAGTACTTC
NA | TRBJ1-5 | TRBD1 | TRBV19 | CASSISDRAKTSQSQHF | TGTGCCAGTAGTATTTCTGACAGGGCAAAAACTTCCCAGTCCCAGCATTTT
NA | TRBJ2-1 | NA | TRBV27 | CASSLGRSASYNEQFF | TGTGCCAGCAGTTTAGGCAGGTCCGCTTCCTACAATGAGCAGTTCTTC
few | TRBJ1-2 | NA | TRBV7-5 | CASSGTAMNYGYTF | TGTGCCAGCAGCGGTACAGCTATGAACTATGGCTACACCTTC
few | TRBJ1-2 | NA | TRBV12-5 | CASNLNGGVNTF | TGTGCCAGCAACCTTAACGGTGGTGTCAACACCTTC
NA | TRBJ2-2 | TRBD1 | TRBV11-3 | CASSLGTGRTGELFF | TGTGCCAGCAGCCTAGGGACAGGGCGAACCGGGGAGCTGTTTTTT
NA | TRBJ1-1 | NA | TRBV25-1 | CASRDSGNTEAFF | TGTGCCAGCAGAGACTCGGGTAACACTGAAGCTTTCTTT
NA | TRBJ2-7 | NA | TRBV14 | CASSFQSMRRGLYEQYF | TGTGCCAGCAGCTTCCAATCAATGAGGAGGGGGCTCTACGAGCAGTACTTC
NA | TRBJ2-7 | TRBD1 | TRBV28 | CASSVMGQGSYEQYF | TGTGCCAGCAGTGTTATGGGACAGGGCTCCTACGAGCAGTACTTC
NA | TRBJ2-5 | NA | TRBV11-3 | CASSRRLGGQETQYF | TGTGCCAGCAGTCGGAGATTAGGGGGCCAAGAGACCCAGTACTTC
NA | TRBJ1-3 | NA | TRBV18 | CASSPLPWNTIYF | TGTGCCAGCTCACCGCTACCTTGGAACACCATATATTTT
NA | TRBJ2-6 | NA | TRBV29-1 | CSVAQGTGANVLTF | TGCAGCGTTGCCCAGGGTACAGGGGCCAACGTCCTGACTTTC
NA | TRBJ2-1 | NA | TRBV12-2 | CAAGVAGSYNEQFF | TGTGCCGCGGGAGTAGCCGGCTCTTACAATGAGCAGTTCTTC
NA | TRBJ2-1 | TRBD2 | TRBV15 | CATSRPSGTSKRSSYNEQFF | TGTGCCACCAGCAGACCCTCCGGGACTAGCAAAAGGAGCTCCTACAATGAGCAGTTCTTC
few | TRBJ1-2 | NA | TRBV28 | CASSSGVGDYGYTF | TGTGCCAGCAGTTCAGGGGTGGGTGACTATGGCTACACCTTC
NA | TRBJ2-7 | TRBD1 | TRBV6-8 | CAISRQGMGYEQYF | TGTGCCATCAGTAGACAGGGTATGGGCTACGAGCAGTACTTC
NA | TRBJ1-4 | NA | TRBV18 | CASSPDRVVEKLFF | TGTGCCAGCTCCCCTGACCGCGTGGTTGAAAAACTGTTTTTT
once | TRBJ2-5 | NA | TRBV18 | CASSPLRAETQYF | TGTGCCAGCTCACCACTCAGGGCGGAGACCCAGTACTTC
few | TRBJ1-3 | NA | TRBV4-2 | CASSQELSGVGRVSSGNTIYF | TGTGCCAGCAGCCAAGAATTGTCGGGCGTGGGTCGGGTTAGCTCTGGAAACACCATATATTTT
NA | TRBJ1-1 | NA | TRBV29-1 | CSPDRVNTEAFF | TGCAGCCCTGATAGGGTGAACACTGAAGCTTTCTTT
few | TRBJ1-3 | NA | TRBV9 | CASRGAVDSGNTIYF | TGTGCCAGCAGGGGGGCGGTCGACTCTGGAAACACCATATATTTT
NA | TRBJ1-1 | TRBD1 | TRBV18 | CASSPGQGHSEAFF | TGTGCCAGCTCACCCGGACAGGGGCATTCTGAAGCTTTCTTT
NA | TRBJ1-2 | NA | TRBV29-1 | CSVEDSTGYGYTF | TGCAGCGTTGAAGATTCTACGGGGTATGGCTACACCTTC
NA | TRBJ2-7 | NA | TRBV15 | CATSRDLGGIGEQYF | TGTGCCACCAGCAGAGATCTAGGGGGGATTGGCGAGCAGTATTTC
NA | TRBJ1-2 | NA | TRBV18 | CASSPEKGGNYGYTF | TGTGCCAGCTCACCAGAAAAGGGCGGAAACTATGGCTACACCTTC
NA | TRBJ2-7 | NA | TRBV19 | CASSISNSYEQYF | TGTGCCAGTAGTATTTCGAATTCCTACGAGCAGTACTTC